This T cell receptor (beta chain) is drawn from a study of blood T cells in healthy people across ages. With 4 bases clipped from V and 8 bases from J, the junction kept 6 bases outside the gene matches. Germline lookup yields CDR1 SGHTA and CDR2 FQGNSA. The CDR3 has 14 residues. It was with a sample-barcoded 5' primer and a J-beta primer mix that a second PCR of roughly 6 to 12 cycles was run. TCRdb reprocessed the 5' RACE reads via MiXCR and lists one record per CDR3 protein. The table records roughly 1,700,000 distinct CDR3 sequences, approximately 28% of them present only once. V and J are TRBV7-2 and TRBJ2-1; 9 nucleotides align to TRBD1. The sequence was obtained from a woman in her 30s in good health. Material: blood. CDR3 in DNA: TGTACCAGCAGCTCCGGGACAGGGTGGCATGAGCAGTTCTTC. It codes for CTSSSGTGWHEQFF.